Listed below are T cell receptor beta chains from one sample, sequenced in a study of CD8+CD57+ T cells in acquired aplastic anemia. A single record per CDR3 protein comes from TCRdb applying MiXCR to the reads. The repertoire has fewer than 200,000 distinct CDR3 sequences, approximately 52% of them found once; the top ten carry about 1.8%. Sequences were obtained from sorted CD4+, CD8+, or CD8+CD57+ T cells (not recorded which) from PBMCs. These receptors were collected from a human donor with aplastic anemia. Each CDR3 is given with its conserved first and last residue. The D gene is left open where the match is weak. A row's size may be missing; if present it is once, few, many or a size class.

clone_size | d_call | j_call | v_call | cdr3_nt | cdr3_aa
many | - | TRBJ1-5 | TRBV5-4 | TGTGCCAGCCCCTCGGGGCGGAACTATCAGCCCCAGCATTTT | CASPSGRNYQPQHF
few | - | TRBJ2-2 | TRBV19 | TGTGCCACCATGAACGGGGAGCTGTTTTTT | CATMNGELFF
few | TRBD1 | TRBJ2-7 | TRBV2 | TGTGCCAGCGAGGGGACAGCTCTCTACGAGCAGTACTTC | CASEGTALYEQYF
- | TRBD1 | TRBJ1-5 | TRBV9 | TGTGCCAGCAGCCGTTCGGGACAGGGGAATCAGCCCCAGCATTTT | CASSRSGQGNQPQHF
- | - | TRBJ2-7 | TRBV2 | TGTGCCAGCACAGTGGGAACCTCCTACGAGCAGTACTTC | CASTVGTSYEQYF
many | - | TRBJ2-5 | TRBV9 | TGTGCCAGCAGCGGGGATGGCTTAGGGACCCAGTACTTC | CASSGDGLGTQYF
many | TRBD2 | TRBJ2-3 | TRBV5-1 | TGCGCCACCAAGACCTCAGCGGGGAGCACAGATACGCAGTATTTT | CATKTSAGSTDTQYF
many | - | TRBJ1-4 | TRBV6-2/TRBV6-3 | TGTGCCAGCAGTCATACTCCAGGAACTAATGAAAAACTGTTTTTT | CASSHTPGTNEKLFF
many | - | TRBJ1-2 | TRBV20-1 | TGCAGTGCTGACATGACAGGAATTAACTATGGCTACACCTTC | CSADMTGINYGYTF
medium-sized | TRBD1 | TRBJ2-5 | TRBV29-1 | TGCAGCGGCACTCGGGGGACAGGGAAAGAGACCCAGTACTTC | CSGTRGTGKETQYF
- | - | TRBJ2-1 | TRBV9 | TGTGCCAGCAGCGTAACCGGGACGGACTTCGGTGAGCAGTTCTTC | CASSVTGTDFGEQFF
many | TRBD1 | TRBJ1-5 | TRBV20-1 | TGCAGTGCCCAGCACGGGACAGATAGCAATCAGCCCCAGCATTTT | CSAQHGTDSNQPQHF
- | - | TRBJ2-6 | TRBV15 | TGTGCCACCAGCCCCCGGACCGACTCTGGGGCCAACGTCCTGACTTTC | CATSPRTDSGANVLTF
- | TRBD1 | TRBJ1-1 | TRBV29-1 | TGCAGCGGGGGACAGTCGAACACTGAAGCTTTCTTT | CSGGQSNTEAFF
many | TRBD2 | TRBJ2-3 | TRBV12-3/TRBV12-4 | TGTGCCAGCAGCACTACTAGCGCCCGCACAGATACGCAGTATTTT | CASSTTSARTDTQYF
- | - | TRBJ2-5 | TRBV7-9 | TGTGCAAGGCATGTCGACGCCCAAGAGACCCAGTACTTC | CARHVDAQETQYF
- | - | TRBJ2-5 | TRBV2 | TGTGCCAGCAGTGAGTTGAGCGACCAAGAGACCCAGTACTTC | CASSELSDQETQYF
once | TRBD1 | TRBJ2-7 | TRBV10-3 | TGTGCCATCAGTGAAATACCAGGGGGCGGCTCCTACGAGCAGTACTTC | CAISEIPGGGSYEQYF
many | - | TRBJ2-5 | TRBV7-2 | TGTGCCAGCAGCTTAGGACCCCCTCAACCCGAGACCCAGTACTTC | CASSLGPPQPETQYF
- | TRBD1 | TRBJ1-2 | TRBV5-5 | TGTGCCAGCAGCTTGGGGACAGGGGCGACAAACTATGGCTACACCTTC | CASSLGTGATNYGYTF
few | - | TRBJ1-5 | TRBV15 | TGTGCCACCAGCAGAGATCCTACAGGAAATAGCAATCAGCCCCAGCATTTT | CATSRDPTGNSNQPQHF
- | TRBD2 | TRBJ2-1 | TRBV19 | TGTGCCAGTATGAGGCTAGCGGGAGGGTACAATGAGCAGTTCTTC | CASMRLAGGYNEQFF
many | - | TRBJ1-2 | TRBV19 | TGTGCCAGTAGTATCGTAGGTCAGGGGATTCGAGGCTACACCTTC | CASSIVGQGIRGYTF
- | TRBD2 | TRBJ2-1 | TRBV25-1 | TGTGCCAGCAGTGAGGTGGGACTAGCGGGAGTTACCTACAATGAGCAGTTCTTC | CASSEVGLAGVTYNEQFF
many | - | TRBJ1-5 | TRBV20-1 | TGCAGTGCTAGGCGGGGGGGACAGCCCCAGCATTTT | CSARRGGQPQHF
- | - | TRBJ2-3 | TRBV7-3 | TGTGCCAGCAGCTTAATGATCACCGATACGCAGTATTTT | CASSLMITDTQYF
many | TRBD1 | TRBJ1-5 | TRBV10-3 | TGTGCCATCAGTGAGTCCCAGGGGGCAAATTATCAGCCCCAGCATTTT | CAISESQGANYQPQHF
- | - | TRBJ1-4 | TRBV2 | TGTGCCAGCAGCGTCCACGTCCAGGCGGCTAATGAAAAACTGTTTTTT | CASSVHVQAANEKLFF
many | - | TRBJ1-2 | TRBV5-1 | TGCGCCAGCAGCTTCGAGGTAGGGGTGTTGGGCGGCTACACCTTC | CASSFEVGVLGGYTF